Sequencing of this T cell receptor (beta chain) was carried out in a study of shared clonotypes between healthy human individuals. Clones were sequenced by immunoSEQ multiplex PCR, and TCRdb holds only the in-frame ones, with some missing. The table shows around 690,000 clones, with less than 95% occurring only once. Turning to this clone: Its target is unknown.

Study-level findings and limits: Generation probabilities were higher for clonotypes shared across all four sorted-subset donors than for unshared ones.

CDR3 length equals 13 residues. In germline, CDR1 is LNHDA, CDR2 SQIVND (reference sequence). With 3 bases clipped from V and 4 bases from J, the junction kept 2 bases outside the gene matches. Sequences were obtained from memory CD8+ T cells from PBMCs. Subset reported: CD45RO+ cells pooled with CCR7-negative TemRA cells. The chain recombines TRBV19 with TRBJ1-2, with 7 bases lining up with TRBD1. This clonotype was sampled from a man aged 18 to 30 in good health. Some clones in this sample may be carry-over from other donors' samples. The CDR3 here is CASSMGDSYGYTF. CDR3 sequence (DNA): TGTGCCAGTAGTATGGGGGACAGCTATGGCTACACCTTC.